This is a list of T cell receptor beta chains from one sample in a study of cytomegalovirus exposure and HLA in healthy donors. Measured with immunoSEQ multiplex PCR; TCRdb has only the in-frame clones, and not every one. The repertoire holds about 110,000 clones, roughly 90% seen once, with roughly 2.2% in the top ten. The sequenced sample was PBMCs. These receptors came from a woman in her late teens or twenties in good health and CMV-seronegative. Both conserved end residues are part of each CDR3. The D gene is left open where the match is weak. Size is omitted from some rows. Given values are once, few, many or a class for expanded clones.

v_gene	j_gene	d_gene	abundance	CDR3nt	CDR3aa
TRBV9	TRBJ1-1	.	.	TGTGCCAGCAGCGTATCGGGATTAGGGAACACTGAAGCTTTCTTT	CASSVSGLGNTEAFF
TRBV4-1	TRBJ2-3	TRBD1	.	TGCGCCAGCAGCCAGGCAGGGACAGGGTCCCAGAATACAGATACGCAGTATTTT	CASSQAGTGSQNTDTQYF
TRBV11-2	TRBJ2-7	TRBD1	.	TGTGCCAGCAGCTTAGTCGGGACAGGGCGTATCGAGCAGTACTTC	CASSLVGTGRIEQYF
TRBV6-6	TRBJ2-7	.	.	TGTGCCAGCAGTTACGTAGACACCCTCAGGAACGAGCAGTACTTC	CASSYVDTLRNEQYF
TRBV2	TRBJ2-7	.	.	TGTGCCAGTAGTGACAGGTCCTACGAGCAGTACTTC	CASSDRSYEQYF
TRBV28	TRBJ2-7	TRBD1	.	TGTGCCAGCAGTTTAACGACAGGGGGCGCTTGGGAGCAGTACTTC	CASSLTTGGAWEQYF
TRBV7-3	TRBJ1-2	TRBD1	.	TGTGCCAGCAGCCAAAACCACAGGGGTGGTGGCTACACCTTC	CASSQNHRGGGYTF
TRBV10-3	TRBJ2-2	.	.	TGTGCCATCAGTGAGGCACACCAGGAGCTGTTTTTT	CAISEAHQELFF
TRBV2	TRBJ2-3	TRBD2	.	TGTGCCAGCAGTGACCAGCGGGGGGGCAGAGATACGCAGTATTTT	CASSDQRGGRDTQYF
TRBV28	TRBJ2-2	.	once	TGTGCCAGCCTCCACTCTAACACCGGGGAGCTGTTTTTT	CASLHSNTGELFF
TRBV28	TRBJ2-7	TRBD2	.	TGTGCCACCACGTATAGGCGGGGGGCCCCCTACGAGCAGTACTTC	CATTYRRGAPYEQYF
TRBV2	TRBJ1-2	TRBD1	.	TGTGCCAGCAGTTTCTACCTCGGACAGGTAGAGGGCTACACCTTC	CASSFYLGQVEGYTF
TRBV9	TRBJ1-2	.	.	TGTGCCAGCAGCGTAGGTCGGGGAAATGGCTACACCTTC	CASSVGRGNGYTF
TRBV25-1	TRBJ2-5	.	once	TGTGCCAGCAGTACTTTTCAAGAGACCCAGTACTTC	CASSTFQETQYF
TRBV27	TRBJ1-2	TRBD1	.	TGTGCCAGCAGCGACAGGGCGCGGGGCTACACCTTC	CASSDRARGYTF
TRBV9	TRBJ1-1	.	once	TGTGCCAGCAGCCCGTCAGGAGGCCGATACACTGAAGCTTTCTTT	CASSPSGGRYTEAFF
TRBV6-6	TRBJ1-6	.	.	TGTGCCAGCAGCCCAAGACAGCTTAATTCACCCCTCCACTTT	CASSPRQLNSPLHF
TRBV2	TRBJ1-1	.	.	TGTGCCAGGAGGAGTACCAGCGGGACTGAAGCTTTCTTT	CARRSTSGTEAFF
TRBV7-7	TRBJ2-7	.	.	TGTGCCAGCAGCTTTCTTCCGGAGGCTAGCGAGCAGTACTTC	CASSFLPEASEQYF
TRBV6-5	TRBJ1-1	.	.	TGTGCCAGCAGTGTCTTTGGTGGGGGGACTGAAGCTTTCTTT	CASSVFGGGTEAFF
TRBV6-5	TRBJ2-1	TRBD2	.	TGTGCCAGCAGCCCCATCTACGGGACTAGCGGGGGACAGTTCTTC	CASSPIYGTSGGQFF
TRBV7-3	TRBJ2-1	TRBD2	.	TGTGCCAGCAGCTTTAGCGGGAGGGAATACAATGAGCAGTTCTTC	CASSFSGREYNEQFF
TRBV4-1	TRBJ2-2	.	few	TGCGCCAGCAGCCAGGGGCAGGGATATTCGAACACCGGGGAGCTGTTTTTT	CASSQGQGYSNTGELFF
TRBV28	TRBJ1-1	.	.	TGTGCCAGCAGCAATCCAGGGGTCCCTGAAGCTTTCTTT	CASSNPGVPEAFF
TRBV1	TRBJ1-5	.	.	TGCACCAGCAGCCAAACCGCCGGGGAAAATCAGCCCCAGCATTTT	CTSSQTAGENQPQHF
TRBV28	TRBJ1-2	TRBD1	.	TGTGCCAGCAATTTCAGGGGGACTAACTATGGCTACACCTTC	CASNFRGTNYGYTF
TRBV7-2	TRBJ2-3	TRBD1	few	TGTGCCAGCGGAGACGGGACAGGGGGATATACGCAGTATTTT	CASGDGTGGYTQYF
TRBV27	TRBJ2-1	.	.	TGTGCCAGCAGTTTACAAGGCTCAGACGCGGTAGGTTCCTACAATGAGCAGTTCTTC	CASSLQGSDAVGSYNEQFF
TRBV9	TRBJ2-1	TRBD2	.	TGTGCCAGCAGCGTAGCACTCTGGTCTGCTAGCGGGAGAAACAATGAGCAGTTCTTC	CASSVALWSASGRNNEQFF
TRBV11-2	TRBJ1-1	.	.	TGTGCCAGCAGCCCAAGGGGGAGGGTGAACACTGAAGCTTTCTTT	CASSPRGRVNTEAFF
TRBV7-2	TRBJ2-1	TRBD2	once	TGTGCCAGCAGCTTAGAGGAGATAGCGGGAAAGCAGTTCTTC	CASSLEEIAGKQFF
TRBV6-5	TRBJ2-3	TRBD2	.	TGTGCCAGCAGTCTACTAGCGGGAGGGCCGCTAAACTATTTT	CASSLLAGGPLNYF
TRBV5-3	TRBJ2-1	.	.	TGTGCCAGAAGCTTGGAACAGTCTGAGCAGTTCTTC	CARSLEQSEQFF
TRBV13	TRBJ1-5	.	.	TGTGCCAGCAGCTTAGGGACAGGATATCAGCCCCAGCATTTT	CASSLGTGYQPQHF
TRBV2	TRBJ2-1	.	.	TGTGCCAGCAGTCCTCATCGGCCGGGGGACAATGAGCAGTTCTTC	CASSPHRPGDNEQFF
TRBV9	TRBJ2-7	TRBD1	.	TGTGCCAGCAGCGGCCGACAGGGGGCCAACCTATACGAGCAGTACTTC	CASSGRQGANLYEQYF
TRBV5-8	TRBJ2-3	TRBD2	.	TGTGCCAGCAGTCTGGGGACTAGCGGGACCACAGATACGCAGTATTTT	CASSLGTSGTTDTQYF
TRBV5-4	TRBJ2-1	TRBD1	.	TGTGCCAGCACCCCGACAGGGGGCGCGTCAAATGAGCAGTTCTTC	CASTPTGGASNEQFF